The 30 T cell receptor beta chains below come from one sample, sequenced in a study of T cells after yellow fever vaccination. TCRdb reprocessed the 5' RACE reads via MiXCR and lists one record per CDR3 protein. This table has 610,000 or so distinct CDR3 sequences, 9% to 15% appearing once. The specimen was PBMCs, collected on the day of the yellow fever booster vaccination. The receptors originated from a man aged 25 to 45 who received the YFV17D yellow fever vaccine.

The chain carries TRBV20-1 and TRBJ2-2; 8 bases agree with TRBD2. This CDR3 comprises 15 residues. Germline V lookup: CDR1 DFQATT, CDR2 SNEGSKA (reference sequence). V dropped 7 bases and J dropped 5; count of bases not matched to a gene: 12. In nucleotides, the CDR3 is TGCAGTGTTGGCCCAGCGGGAGTCCGGACCGGGGAGCTGTTTTTT. Its protein is CSVGPAGVRTGELFF.

This clonotype was picked up many times. The rearrangement joins TRBV30 to TRBJ1-5; D gene unclear. The germline gives CDR1 GTSNPN, CDR2 SVGIG (reference sequence). V lost 3 bases to trimming and J lost 6 bases, with 12 bases between them. This CDR3 comprises 13 residues. The CDR3 is CAWSGEEAQPQHF. The CDR3 coding sequence is TGTGCCTGGAGCGGAGAGGAGGCTCAGCCCCAGCATTTT.

The rearrangement links TRBV5-1 to TRBJ2-1; 7 bases align to TRBD1. Germline values: CDR1 SGHRS, CDR2 YFSETQ. This CDR3 has 13 amino acids. V shed 2 bases, J shed 9 bases, and the junction held 5 bases outside the gene matches. CDR3 region: CASSLDRAGEQFF. Written as DNA, the CDR3 is TGCGCCAGCAGCTTAGACAGGGCTGGTGAGCAGTTCTTC.

This clonotype was counted at least ten times. This chain uses TRBV5-1 with TRBJ1-3, with D possibly TRBD1 on 6 matching bases. The V end lost 3 bases, the J end lost 4 bases, and 11 bases lay between the germline ends. This CDR3 region has 14 residues. The V gene's germline CDR1 is SGHRS and CDR2 YFSETQ. In DNA, the CDR3 is TGCGCCAGCAGCTCGCAGGGGTCCGGAAACACCATATATTTT. It is translated as CASSSQGSGNTIYF.

The rearrangement joins TRBV5-1 to TRBJ1-2, with TRBD1 identical over 7 bases. V gave up 1 base and J gave up 1 base; unmatched junction bases: 4. The CDR3 extends over 15 amino acids. Germline V gene lookup returns CDR1 SGHRS and CDR2 YFSETQ. For the CDR3, the DNA is TGCGCCAGCAGCTTGAACAGGGGAATTAACTATGGCTACACCTTC. This codes for CASSLNRGINYGYTF.

The chain employs TRBV12-3 or TRBV12-4 and TRBJ1-5, with D maybe TRBD1 (5 bases). Trimming removed 5 bases at V and 4 bases at J, with 15 bases between. This CDR3 contains 15 residues. The DNA for the CDR3 is TGTGCCAGCAGTGTTTCGTTGGAGGGGAATCAGCCCCAGCATTTT. This sequence encodes CASSVSLEGNQPQHF.

This sequence joins TRBV20-1 and TRBJ2-1, with a tentative D call TRBD1 (5 bases). The CDR3 sequence is 15 residues long. CDR1 DFQATT and CDR2 SNEGSKA come from the germline V gene (reference sequence). Trimming pared 0 bases from V and 7 bases from J, leaving 16 bases between. CDR3 in DNA: TGCAGTGCTAGAGATCTCCAGGGTAGGTGGAATGAGCAGTTCTTC. As protein: CSARDLQGRWNEQFF.

This clonotype was seen more than once but under ten times. J is TRBJ2-7 and V is TRBV10-2, with D unclear. CDR1 and CDR2 from the germline V gene are WSHSY and SAAADI. Trimming pared 0 bases from V and 3 bases from J, leaving 9 bases between. The CDR3 runs 14 residues. This CDR3 is CASSESSSYYEQYF. The CDR3 DNA follows: TGCGCCAGCAGTGAGTCGAGTTCCTACTACGAGCAGTACTTC.

The V gene is TRBV20-1, the J gene TRBJ2-1; D not resolved. Germline assignment: CDR1 DFQATT and CDR2 SNEGSKA (reference sequence). Trimming stripped 7 bases from V and 4 bases from J, with 14 bases between. The CDR3 is made up of 13 amino acids. CDR3 in amino acids: CSVTGRAYNEQFF. In DNA, the CDR3 is TGCAGTGTAACGGGTAGAGCATACAATGAGCAGTTCTTC.

Written as DNA, the CDR3 is TGTGCCAGCAGGGCAACTACGGGACAGGGGGCAGACTATGGCTACACCTTC. Residues: CASRATTGQGADYGYTF. The rearrangement links TRBV25-1 to TRBJ1-2; 12 nucleotides match TRBD1. V gave up 6 bases and J gave up 3 bases; unmatched junction bases: 11. The CDR3 sequence is 17 residues long. Per germline, CDR1 MGHDK and CDR2 SYGVNS.

This clonotype turned up a few times. The chain couples TRBV12-3 or TRBV12-4 to TRBJ2-7; D unclear. This CDR3 spans 13 amino acids. Deletions cut 5 bases from V and 8 bases from J, with 16 bases between. CDR3 protein: CASSLSEAQQQYF. CDR3 DNA sequence: TGTGCCAGCAGTCTCAGCGAGGCCCAACAGCAGTACTTC.

In its sample, this clonotype was seen a few times. The chain joins TRBV24-1 to TRBJ2-5, with D maybe TRBD1 (5 bases). This CDR3 has 15 amino acids. The germline V and J ends were trimmed by 0 bases and 2 bases, with 9 bases remaining between them. CDR1 is KGHDR, CDR2 SFDVKD, per germline. CDR3 region: CATSDLGADQETQYF. The CDR3 DNA follows: TGTGCCACCAGTGATTTGGGGGCGGATCAAGAGACCCAGTACTTC.

This clonotype was recorded a few times. The V and J genes are TRBV15 and TRBJ2-7, with TRBD2 as a possible D gene (6 bases). Trimming cost V 5 bases and J 12 bases, with 23 bases left between them. CDR3 length equals 14 residues. The germline V gene has CDR1 LNHNV and CDR2 YYDKDF (reference sequence). The CDR3 nucleotides are TGTGCCACCAGCCTGGGGACTCCAGGCCTCCAGATGTACTTC. Encoded protein: CATSLGTPGLQMYF. Looking up the rest from reference TRBV15 and TRBJ2-7 gives the full variable domain: DAMVIQNPRYQVTQFGKPVTLSCSQTLNHNVMYWYQQKSSQAPKLLFHYYDKDFNNEADTPDNFQSRRPNTSFCFLDIRSPGLGDTAMYLCATSLGTPGLQMYFGPGTRLTVT.

This clonotype has only a few counts. The V and J genes are TRBV7-9 and TRBJ2-7; either TRBD1 or TRBD2 may supply D (5 bases each). V was shortened by 5 bases and J by 1 base, with 12 bases between the two germline ends. CDR3 size: 14 residues. Germline V gene lookup returns CDR1 SEHNR and CDR2 FQNEAQ (reference sequence). CDR3: CASSPRDRSYEQYF. The CDR3 DNA sequence: TGTGCCAGCAGCCCCCGGGACCGTTCCTACGAGCAGTACTTC.

This clonotype was picked up a small number of times. This chain connects TRBV12-3 or TRBV12-4 to TRBJ2-7, with 9 nucleotides matching TRBD2. V gave up 5 bases and J gave up 2 bases; unmatched junction bases: 16. This CDR3 is 18 amino acids long. Here the CDR3 DNA reads TGTGCCAGCAGTAATATTCGGGGGGTAGCGGGAGCTGCCTACGAGCAGTACTTC. Protein: CASSNIRGVAGAAYEQYF.

This clonotype was detected only a few times. The chain combines TRBV9 with TRBJ1-5; 7 bases line up with TRBD1. J lost 1 base, V lost 5 bases, and 6 bases had no gene match. Germline CDR1 SGDLS, CDR2 YYNGEE. This CDR3 contains 15 residues. Written as DNA, the CDR3 is TGTGCCAGCAGTGGGGGACAGACGAGCAATCAGCCCCAGCATTTT. Its translation is CASSGGQTSNQPQHF. The variable domain in full, with the rest retrieved from reference TRBV9 and TRBJ1-5, is DSGVTQTPKHLITATGQRVTLRCSPRSGDLSVYWYQQSLDQGLQFLIQYYNGEERAKGNILERFSAQQFPDLHSELNLSSLELGDSALYFCASSGGQTSNQPQHFGDGTRLSIL.

This clonotype has only a few counts. J is TRBJ2-3 and V is TRBV25-1; 12 bases are shared with TRBD2. Trimming cost V 4 bases and J 4 bases; bases outside gene matches: 6. The germline V gene encodes CDR1 MGHDK and CDR2 SYGVNS. The CDR3 loop spans 16 amino acids. The CDR3 nucleotides read TGTGCCAGCAGTGTCCCCCCTAGCGGGAGGGCAGATACGCAGTATTTT. Its protein product is CASSVPPSGRADTQYF.

V usage is TRBV3-1 and J usage is TRBJ2-1, with 16 bases that match TRBD2. Trimming at V came to 0 bases and at J to 3 bases, leaving 2 bases not matched to a gene. CDR3 length: 18 amino acids. Germline lookup yields CDR1 LGHDT and CDR2 YNNKEL (reference sequence). The CDR3 DNA reads TGTGCCAGCAGCCAAGAGGGACTAGCGGGAGGGAGCTACAATGAGCAGTTCTTC. This codes for CASSQEGLAGGSYNEQFF.

Only a few counts were recorded for this clonotype. This chain joins TRBV5-1 and TRBJ2-3; weak D call: TRBD2 (6 bases). V lost 4 bases, J lost 0 bases, and 15 bases lay in between. This CDR3 has 16 residues. Germline assignment: CDR1 SGHRS and CDR2 YFSETQ. The CDR3 loop is CASSPGGAASTDTQYF. In DNA, the CDR3 is TGCGCCAGCAGCCCCGGGGGAGCGGCTAGCACAGATACGCAGTATTTT.

This clonotype was found a few times. The chain has TRBV20-1 and TRBJ2-7, with TRBD2 identical over 10 bases. The V gene end was trimmed by 0 bases and the J gene end by 1 base; junction bases not matched to a gene: 6. The CDR3 extends over 16 amino acids. From germline, CDR1 is DFQATT and CDR2 SNEGSKA (reference sequence). CDR3 nucleotides: TGCAGTGCTAGAGAGTGGTCTAGCGGGAGTTCCTACGAGCAGTACTTC. This translates into CSAREWSSGSSYEQYF.

The chain combines TRBV6-1 with TRBJ2-5; D is ambiguous. The V gene's germline CDR1 is MNHNS and CDR2 SASEGT. The V end was cut by 6 bases, the J end by 5 bases, with 13 bases between. The CDR3 has 13 amino acids. The CDR3 sequence: CASSRTVVETQYF. CDR3 sequence (DNA): TGTGCCAGCAGCCGGACGGTGGTGGAGACCCAGTACTTC.

This clonotype was counted at least ten times. This sequence joins TRBV7-9 and TRBJ1-5, with a tentative D call TRBD1 (5 bases). V was cut by 5 bases and J by 5 bases, with 13 bases left in between. Germline V gene sequence: CDR1 SEHNR, CDR2 FQNEAQ (reference sequence). The CDR3 has 14 residues. The CDR3 reads CASSLTGTHQPQHF. CDR3 nucleotide sequence: TGTGCCAGCAGCCTTACCGGGACCCATCAGCCCCAGCATTTT.

The V gene is TRBV20-1, the J gene TRBJ2-1, with a weak D call TRBD1 (5 bases). V shed 5 bases and J shed 7 bases, with 12 bases lying between them. Per the germline V gene, CDR1 is DFQATT and CDR2 is SNEGSKA (reference sequence). The length of the CDR3 is 12 residues. In nucleotides, the CDR3 is TGCAGTGCTTCTCGTCCAGGGAATGAGCAGTTCTTC. Its protein is CSASRPGNEQFF.

This rearrangement joins TRBV6-5 to TRBJ2-2, with a tentative D call TRBD2 (6 bases). V was cut by 2 bases and J by 6 bases, with 10 bases left in between. Germline V CDR1 and CDR2: MNHEY, SVGAGI. The CDR3 consists of 14 residues. The CDR3 loop is CASSYDPGAGELFF. Here the CDR3 DNA reads TGTGCCAGCAGTTACGATCCGGGGGCCGGGGAGCTGTTTTTT.

The V gene is TRBV2, the J gene TRBJ2-3, with unresolved D. Trimming cost V 7 bases and J 2 bases, with 13 bases left between them. Per the germline V gene, CDR1 is SNHLY and CDR2 is FYNNEI. The CDR3 covers 14 residues. The CDR3 is CASTSTGNTDTQYF. The CDR3 DNA reads as TGTGCCAGCACCTCCACCGGCAACACAGATACGCAGTATTTT.

This chain joins TRBV20-1 and TRBJ2-5, with 9 bases aligning to TRBD1. CDR3 size: 15 residues. Germline loops: CDR1 DFQATT, CDR2 SNEGSKA (reference sequence). V dropped 5 bases and J dropped 3; count of bases not matched to a gene: 10. The CDR3 nucleotides read TGCAGTGCTGGGGACTGGACAGGGGTGGAAGAGACCCAGTACTTC. It encodes CSAGDWTGVEETQYF.

The chain carries TRBV6-1 and TRBJ2-3; D unclear. The CDR3 loop spans 13 amino acids. Trimming shortened V by 10 bases and J by 2 bases, and 13 bases separated the two germline ends. The V gene's germline CDR1 is MNHNS and CDR2 SASEGT. The chain's CDR3 is CATFDLPTDTQYF. The CDR3 coding sequence is TGTGCCACCTTTGACCTTCCCACAGATACGCAGTATTTT.

Remarks on this clonotype: A much larger clonotype is one base distant, so this may be a read error. The DNA is omitted, as the CDR3 cannot be located on it reliably, and the CDR3 follows TCRdb's listing. The chain links TRBV11-2 to TRBJ2-7; the table names TRBD2, a call not compared with the DNA. 19 amino acids form the CDR3, both terminal residues included. From germline, CDR1 is SGHAT and CDR2 FQNNGV. CDR3 protein: CASSFGVWGSGSPTYEPYF.

This clonotype was recorded many times. The chain carries TRBV7-2 and TRBJ2-7, with no clear D. In germline, CDR1 is SGHTA, CDR2 FQGNSA. This CDR3 is built from 15 residues. V lost 2 bases, J lost 4 bases, and 15 bases lay in between. As DNA, the CDR3 is TGTGCCAGCAGCTTAAGTGTGGCGGTCCCATACGAGCAGTACTTC. Protein sequence: CASSLSVAVPYEQYF.

The chain links TRBV25-1 to TRBJ2-3, with TRBD1 as a possible D gene (5 bases). There are 15 residues in the CDR3. V gave up 0 bases and J gave up 2 bases, with 9 bases separating them. CDR1 and CDR2 (germline): MGHDK, SYGVNS. CDR3 sequence (DNA): TGTGCCAGCAGTGAATATCGCAGGGACACAGATACGCAGTATTTT. Protein sequence: CASSEYRRDTDTQYF.